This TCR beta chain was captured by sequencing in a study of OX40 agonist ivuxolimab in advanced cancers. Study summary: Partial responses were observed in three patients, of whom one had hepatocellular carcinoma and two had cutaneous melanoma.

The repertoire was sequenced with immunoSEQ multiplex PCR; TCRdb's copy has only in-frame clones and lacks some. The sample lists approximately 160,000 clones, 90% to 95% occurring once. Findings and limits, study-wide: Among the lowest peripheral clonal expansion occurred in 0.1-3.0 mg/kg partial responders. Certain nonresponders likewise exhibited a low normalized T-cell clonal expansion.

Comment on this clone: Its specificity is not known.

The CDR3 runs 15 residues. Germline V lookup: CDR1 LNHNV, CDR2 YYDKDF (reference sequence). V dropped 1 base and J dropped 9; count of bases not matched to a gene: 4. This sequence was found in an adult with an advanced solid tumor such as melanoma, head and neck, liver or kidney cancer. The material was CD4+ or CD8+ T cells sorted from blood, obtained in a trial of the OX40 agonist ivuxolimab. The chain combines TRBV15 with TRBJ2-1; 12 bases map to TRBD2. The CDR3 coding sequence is TGTGCCACCAGCAGAGGGCTAGCGGGAGGGGCTGAGCAGTTCTTC. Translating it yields CATSRGLAGGAEQFF.